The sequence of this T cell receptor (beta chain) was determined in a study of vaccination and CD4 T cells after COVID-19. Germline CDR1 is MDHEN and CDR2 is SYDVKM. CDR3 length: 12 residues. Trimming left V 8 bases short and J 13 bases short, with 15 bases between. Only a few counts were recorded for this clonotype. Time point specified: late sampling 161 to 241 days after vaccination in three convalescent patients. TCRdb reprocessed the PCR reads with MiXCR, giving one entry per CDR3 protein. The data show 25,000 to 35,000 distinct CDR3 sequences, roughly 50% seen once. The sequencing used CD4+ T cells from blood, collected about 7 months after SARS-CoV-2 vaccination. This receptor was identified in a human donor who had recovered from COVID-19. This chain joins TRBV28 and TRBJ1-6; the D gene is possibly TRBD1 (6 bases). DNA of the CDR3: TGTGCCAGCCGAGGCAACAGGGAGCCCCTCCACTTT. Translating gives CASRGNREPLHF.